Described below is a single TCR beta chain sequence and its context. In the authors' workflow: Reference gene primers were amplified, and this amplification served to estimate nucleated cell counts. Repertoires were generated with immunoSEQ multiplex PCR, while TCRdb's copy carries only in-frame clones and drops some. That table furnishes V, J and clone size, whereas the DNA furnished D and trimming. The repertoire includes 200,000 or so clones, just over 85% of them detected once, and 4.4% sits in the top ten. This record comes from a study of blood T cell repertoires in COVID-19. The specimen sequenced was peripheral blood. This sequence originates from a man aged 50-60 years with acute or convalescent COVID-19.

CDR3 amino acids: CASSQGAFF. For the CDR3, the DNA is TGTGCCAGCAGCCAGGGGGCTTTCTTT. The chain carries TRBV6-5 and TRBJ1-1, with D tentatively TRBD1 (6 bases). The V end was cut by 6 bases, the J end by 11 bases, with 7 bases between. Germline loops: CDR1 MNHEY, CDR2 SVGAGI. This CDR3 contains 9 residues.